The clone carrying this T cell receptor beta chain has a handful of counts. Its antigen is not identified. These data originate in a study of cytomegalovirus exposure and HLA in healthy donors. Germline assignment: CDR1 MNHNS and CDR2 SASEGT. Trimming cost V 7 bases and J 1 base; bases outside gene matches: 5. The CDR3 extends over 15 amino acids. Study-wide results and limits: Associated with cytomegalovirus, according to the listing, were 150 to 200 TCR beta chains. The productive fraction for most TCR beta V segments was about 87% or about 30% in an earlier analysis. Some V segments (TRBV6-2 and TRBV6-3 among them) were excluded as indistinguishable.

The donors gave bone marrow, and they were healthy. Use of 60 Vbeta and 13 Jbeta primers characterized the PCR. TCRdb keeps only in-frame clones here, not all; method: immunoSEQ multiplex PCR. Seen here are approximately 130,000 clones, around 86% observed once, and the top ten hold about 2.4%. This clonotype was sampled from a middle-aged woman in good health and CMV-seronegative. The chain has TRBV6-1 and TRBJ2-1; 9 nucleotides align to TRBD1. Sequencing used PBMCs. CDR3 sequence: CASTRDRESYNEQFF. The CDR3 coding sequence is TGTGCCAGCACCCGGGACAGGGAGTCCTACAATGAGCAGTTCTTC.